The 14 T cell receptor beta chains given below trace back to one sample, sequenced in a study of blood T cell repertoires in COVID-19. The protocol was immunoSEQ multiplex PCR, while the TCRdb copy is restricted to in-frame clones and leaves out a portion. The table has some 260,000 clones, 85% to 90% seen once. The sequencing sample was made of PBMCs or T cells enriched from blood (not recorded which). Receptors originate from a man aged 35 to 55 who had recovered from COVID-19.

Turning to this clone: Its ends do not fully match the called genes, so a read error is possible. The V gene is TRBV7-7, the J gene TRBJ1-5; D possibly corresponds to TRBD1 (6 bases). The CDR3 is made up of 19 amino acids. The germline V gene encodes CDR1 SSHAT and CDR2 FNYEAQ (reference sequence). The CDR3 is CASSLQDGGADVGNQPQHF. For the CDR3, the DNA is TGTGCTAGCAGCTTGCAGGATGGGGGGGCGGATGTAGGCAATCAGCCCCAGCATTTT.

V usage is TRBV28 and J usage is TRBJ1-5, with D hard to call. CDR3 length: 14 amino acids. Trimming pared 2 bases from V and 0 bases from J, leaving 5 bases between. Germline V gives CDR1 MDHEN, CDR2 SYDVKM. This CDR3 is CASSLDYSNQPQHF. Here the CDR3 DNA reads TGTGCCAGCAGTTTAGACTATAGCAATCAGCCCCAGCATTTT.

V gene TRBV3-1 (or the pseudogene TRBV3-2) combines with J gene TRBJ2-1, with D perhaps matching TRBD2 (5 bases). This CDR3 has 17 amino acids. Per germline, CDR1 LGHDT and CDR2 YNNKEL (reference sequence). Deletions cut 1 base from V and 0 bases from J, with 13 bases between. The CDR3 is CASSQGAAEISYNEQFF. DNA for the CDR3: TGTGCCAGCAGCCAAGGGGCAGCGGAGATCTCCTACAATGAGCAGTTCTTC.

This chain links TRBV24-1 with TRBJ1-2; D gene uncertain. The germline gives CDR1 KGHDR, CDR2 SFDVKD. V dropped 4 bases and J dropped 1 base, with 6 bases sitting between them. CDR3 length equals 13 residues. Here the CDR3 reads CATSDRGNYGYTF. Here the CDR3 DNA reads TGTGCCACCAGTGACCGCGGTAACTATGGCTACACCTTC.

This chain joins TRBV30 and TRBJ1-5; no clear D gene. The CDR3 spans 12 residues. The V end was cut by 0 bases, the J end by 5 bases, with 5 bases between. Germline V gene data show CDR1 as GTSNPN and CDR2 as SVGIG (reference sequence). CDR3 nucleotide sequence: TGTGCCTGGAGTGTCAGTTATCAGCCCCAGCATTTT. Translation gives CAWSVSYQPQHF.

The CDR3 spells CASTDLFDNSPLHF. The CDR3 region has the DNA TGTGCCTCGACCGACTTATTCGATAATTCACCCCTCCACTTT. The chain couples TRBV27 to TRBJ1-6, with D hard to call. V shed 11 bases and J shed 5 bases, with 16 bases lying between them. The length of the CDR3 is 14 residues. The germline V gene has CDR1 MNHEY and CDR2 SMNVEV (reference sequence).

This clone turned up a few times. The rearrangement uses TRBV2 and TRBJ1-2; 7 bases map to TRBD1. The CDR3 totals 13 residues. V trimming: 3 bases; J trimming: 6 bases; junction bases outside the gene matches: 4. Germline values: CDR1 SNHLY, CDR2 FYNNEI. The CDR3, as DNA: TGTGCCAGCAGTGATGTGACAGGGAATGGCTACACCTTC. Protein sequence: CASSDVTGNGYTF.

This sequence joins TRBV5-1 and TRBJ1-2; 9 bases match TRBD1. V dropped 4 bases and J dropped 3; count of bases not matched to a gene: 7. Germline assignment: CDR1 SGHRS and CDR2 YFSETQ. The CDR3 totals 15 residues. CDR3 in DNA: TGCGCCAGCAGCCAGGGGGACAGGGAATACTATGGCTACACCTTC. The encoded protein is CASSQGDREYYGYTF.

This chain links TRBV9 with TRBJ2-1; 8 positions agree with TRBD2. With 3 bases clipped from V and 7 bases from J, the junction kept 15 bases outside the gene matches. CDR1 and CDR2 (germline): SGDLS, YYNGEE. The CDR3 contains 17 residues. The CDR3 sequence is CASSAPTSAQEANEQFF. The CDR3 coding sequence is TGTGCCAGCAGCGCACCGACTAGCGCCCAGGAAGCGAATGAGCAGTTCTTC.

This chain connects TRBV7-2 to TRBJ2-5, with D uncertain. The CDR3 runs to 14 residues. Germline V lookup: CDR1 SGHTA, CDR2 FQGNSA. Between the trimmed V and J ends, which lost 3 bases and 2 bases, there was a span of 10 bases. The CDR3 bases are TGTGCCAGCAGCTTTGCGCTGCTTCAAGAGACCCAGTACTTC. It specifies CASSFALLQETQYF.

V gene TRBV29-1 combines with J gene TRBJ2-1; D is perhaps TRBD1 (6 bases). The length of the CDR3 is 11 residues. V lost 7 bases, J lost 2 bases, and 6 bases lay in between. Germline assignment: CDR1 SQVTM and CDR2 ANQGSEA. The CDR3 DNA sequence: TGCAGCGGGACAGCCTACAATGAGCAGTTCTTC. It codes for CSGTAYNEQFF.

CDR3 protein: CASSQARDSHQPQHF. The CDR3 nucleotides are TGCGCCAGCAGCCAAGCTCGGGACAGCCATCAGCCCCAGCATTTT. This sequence joins TRBV4-3 and TRBJ1-5; TRBD1 matches 7 bases. After removal of 1 base from V and 5 bases from J, the junction contained 5 bases not matched to a gene. Germline V gene lookup returns CDR1 LGHNA and CDR2 YSLEER. The CDR3 loop spans 15 amino acids.

This chain links TRBV10-3 with TRBJ2-7, with D possibly matching TRBD1 (6 bases). The CDR3 extends over 11 amino acids. Germline CDR1 ENHRY, CDR2 SYGVKD. V was shortened by 8 bases and J by 1 base, with 6 bases between the two germline ends. The CDR3 nucleotides are TGTGCCATCGGACAGTCCTACGAGCAGTACTTC. Its protein is CAIGQSYEQYF.

The J gene is TRBJ2-7, the V gene TRBV5-5, with 8 bases lining up with TRBD1. With V trimmed by 4 bases and J by 2 bases, 11 bases remained unmatched. Germline loops: CDR1 SGHKS, CDR2 YYEKEE (reference sequence). CDR3 length: 16 residues. The CDR3 region is CASSLRWGQETYEQYF. Written as DNA, the CDR3 is TGTGCCAGCAGCCTGCGGTGGGGACAGGAGACCTACGAGCAGTACTTC.